The rows below give T cell receptor beta chains drawn from one sample of a study of T cell responses to AZD1222 COVID-19 vaccine. Clones were read by immunoSEQ multiplex PCR, and TCRdb kept only the in-frame ones, dropping some. The table has more than 80,000 clones, roughly 93% seen once; the top ten hold 22%. The sequences come from peripheral blood, collected on day 0 of AZD1222 vaccination. Receptor source: an adult in good health. Each CDR3 is given with its conserved first and last residue. D genes are given only for firm matches. Rows may omit the clone size; those that give it use once, few, many or a size class.

TRBV11-3,-,TRBJ2-2,-,TGTGCCAGCTCATATAGGGTCGGAACCGGGGAGCTGTTTTTT,CASSYRVGTGELFF
TRBV7-3,-,TRBJ2-3,-,TGTGCCAGCAGCTCCACGGGACTGAACACAGATACGCAGTATTTT,CASSSTGLNTDTQYF
TRBV23-1,-,TRBJ2-3,-,TGCGCCAGCACCCACCCTGGCCCAGATACGCAGTATTTT,CASTHPGPDTQYF
TRBV7-2,few,TRBJ1-4,TRBD1,TGTGCCAGCAGCCTCTCCACCGGGACAGGGGGCGAAAAACTGTTTTTT,CASSLSTGTGGEKLFF
TRBV19,-,TRBJ1-5,-,TGTGCCAGTAGTATCCAGGGTGGAAAACAGCCCCAGCATTTT,CASSIQGGKQPQHF
TRBV5-1,-,TRBJ1-2,-,TGCGCCAGCAGCGGCGACGGACTCTATGGCTACACCTTC,CASSGDGLYGYTF
TRBV5-1,-,TRBJ1-1,-,TGCGCCAGCAGCGCCCGCCGAGACAGCACTGAAGCTTTCTTT,CASSARRDSTEAFF
TRBV11-2,-,TRBJ1-5,-,TGTGCCAGCAGCTTAGATAGAAATCAGCCCCAGCATTTT,CASSLDRNQPQHF
TRBV9,-,TRBJ1-2,-,TGTGCCAGCAGCGTAGAAGGAGGCTATGGCTACACCTTC,CASSVEGGYGYTF
TRBV19,-,TRBJ2-7,-,TGTGCCAGTAGTATATCATCTGGATGGGGGGTCGAGCAGTACTTC,CASSISSGWGVEQYF
TRBV19,-,TRBJ2-7,TRBD2,TGTGCCAGCAATAGCGGGGGGCTACCCTACGAGCAGTACTTC,CASNSGGLPYEQYF
TRBV19,-,TRBJ2-7,TRBD1,TGTGCCAGTAGTGAAAACCGGGACAGGGATTTCTACTTC,CASSENRDRDFYF
TRBV5-1,-,TRBJ1-2,-,TGCGCCAGCAGGTTCGACAGTAACTATGGCTACACCTTC,CASRFDSNYGYTF
TRBV9,-,TRBJ2-1,TRBD2,TGTGCCAGCAGCGTAGTTGGGAGGGGCGGCAATGAGCAGTTCTTC,CASSVVGRGGNEQFF
TRBV5-5,-,TRBJ1-2,TRBD1,TGTGCCAGCAGGAATTCTCGACAGGGTTATGGCTACACCTTC,CASRNSRQGYGYTF
TRBV7-2,few,TRBJ2-7,TRBD1,TGTGCCAGCAGCTCGGGGACAGTAAACTACGAGCAGTACTTC,CASSSGTVNYEQYF
TRBV7-9,-,TRBJ2-5,TRBD2,TGTGCCGGAAGGACTAGCGGGAGGTACCAAGAGACCCAGTACTTC,CAGRTSGRYQETQYF
TRBV9,-,TRBJ1-1,-,TGTGCCAGCAGCGTACCGGGGCCGGTCCCTGAAGCTTTCTTT,CASSVPGPVPEAFF
TRBV4-2,-,TRBJ1-1,-,TGTGCCAGCAGCCCAGCCCTATCCAGGGTGAACACTGAAGCTTTCTTT,CASSPALSRVNTEAFF
TRBV7-9,once,TRBJ1-5,-,TGTGCCAGCAGCCAAGGGGGCAATCAGCCCCAGCATTTT,CASSQGGNQPQHF